This T cell receptor (beta chain) was found in a study of OX40 agonist ivuxolimab in advanced cancers. Study at large: The patients received ivuxolimab by intravenous route every 2 weeks at 0.01 to 10 mg/kg. It was permissible to have had prior anti-PD-1, anti-PD-L1 or anti-CTLA-4 therapy, and around 41% had some. Study outcomes and limitations: Averaging showed that CD8+ T cells had more expanded clones than CD4+ did. Compared with others, partial responders at 0.1-3.0 mg/kg displayed clonal expansion among the lowest.

The assay was immunoSEQ multiplex PCR, and TCRdb's table has in-frame clones only and misses some. The sample holds 50,000 to 70,000 clones, roughly 92% seen once. CDR3 length equals 18 residues. Germline CDR1 is SGHNT and CDR2 is YENEEA. V dropped 1 base and J dropped 2; count of bases not matched to a gene: 6. This clone was seen just once. Its specificity is not known. The material was CD4+ or CD8+ T cells sorted from blood, obtained in a trial of the OX40 agonist ivuxolimab. The sequence was obtained from an adult with an advanced solid tumor such as melanoma, head and neck, liver or kidney cancer. This chain uses TRBV11-3 with TRBJ2-2; 11 bases agree with TRBD1. The DNA for the CDR3 is TGTGCCAGCAGCTTAGTTCCCTGGACAGGGGGCAACACCGGGGAGCTGTTTTTT. This codes for CASSLVPWTGGNTGELFF.